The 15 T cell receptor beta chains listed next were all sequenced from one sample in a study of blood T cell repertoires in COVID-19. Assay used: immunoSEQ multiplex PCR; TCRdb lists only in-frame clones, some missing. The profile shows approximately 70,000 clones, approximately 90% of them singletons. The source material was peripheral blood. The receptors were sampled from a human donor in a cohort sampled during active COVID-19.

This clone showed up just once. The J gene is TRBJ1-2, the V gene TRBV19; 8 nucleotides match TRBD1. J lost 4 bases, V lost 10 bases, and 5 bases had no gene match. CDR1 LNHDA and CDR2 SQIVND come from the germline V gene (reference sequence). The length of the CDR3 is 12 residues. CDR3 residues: CANGQGGYGYTF. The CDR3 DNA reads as TGTGCCAATGGACAGGGTGGCTATGGCTACACCTTC.

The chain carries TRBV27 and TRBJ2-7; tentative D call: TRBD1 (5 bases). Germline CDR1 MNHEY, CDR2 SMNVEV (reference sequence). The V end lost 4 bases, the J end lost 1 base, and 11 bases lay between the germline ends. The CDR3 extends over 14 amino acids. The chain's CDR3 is CASSSFDSSYEQYF. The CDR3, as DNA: TGTGCCAGCAGTTCCTTTGACAGTTCCTACGAGCAGTACTTC.

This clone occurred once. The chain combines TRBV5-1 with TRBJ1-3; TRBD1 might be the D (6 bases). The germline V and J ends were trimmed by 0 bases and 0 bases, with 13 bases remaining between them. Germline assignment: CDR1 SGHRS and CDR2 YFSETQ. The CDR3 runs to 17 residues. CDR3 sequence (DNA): TGCGCCAGCAGCTTGGCCTATGGGGGCAGCTCTGGAAACACCATATATTTT. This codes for CASSLAYGGSSGNTIYF.

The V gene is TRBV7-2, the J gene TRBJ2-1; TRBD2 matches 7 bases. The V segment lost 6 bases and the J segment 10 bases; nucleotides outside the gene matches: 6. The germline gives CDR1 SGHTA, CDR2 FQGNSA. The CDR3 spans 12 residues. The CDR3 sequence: CASRNLADEQFF. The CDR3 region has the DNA TGTGCCAGCAGGAACCTAGCGGACGAGCAGTTCTTC.

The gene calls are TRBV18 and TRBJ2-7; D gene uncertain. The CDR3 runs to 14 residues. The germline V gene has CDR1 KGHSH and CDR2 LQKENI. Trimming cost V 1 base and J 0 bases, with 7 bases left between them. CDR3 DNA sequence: TGTGCCAGCTCACCACGGGCTAACTCCTACGAGCAGTACTTC. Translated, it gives CASSPRANSYEQYF.

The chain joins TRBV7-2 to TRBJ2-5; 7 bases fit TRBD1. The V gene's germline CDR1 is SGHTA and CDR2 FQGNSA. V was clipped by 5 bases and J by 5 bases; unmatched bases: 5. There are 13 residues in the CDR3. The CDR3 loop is CASSPGQRETQYF. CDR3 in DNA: TGTGCCAGCAGCCCGGGACAGAGGGAGACCCAGTACTTC.

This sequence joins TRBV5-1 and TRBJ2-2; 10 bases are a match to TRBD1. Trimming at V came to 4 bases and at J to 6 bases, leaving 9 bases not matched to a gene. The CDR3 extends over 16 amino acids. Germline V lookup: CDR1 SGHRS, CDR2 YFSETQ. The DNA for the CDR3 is TGCGCCAGCAGCCAGGAGGGACAGGGGACTGCCGGGGAGCTGTTTTTT. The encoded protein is CASSQEGQGTAGELFF.

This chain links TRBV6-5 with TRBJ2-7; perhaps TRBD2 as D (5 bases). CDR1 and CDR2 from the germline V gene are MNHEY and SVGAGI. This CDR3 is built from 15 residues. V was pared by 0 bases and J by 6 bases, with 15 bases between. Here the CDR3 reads CASSYSNRLEGEQYF. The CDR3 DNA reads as TGTGCCAGCAGTTACTCGAACCGGCTTGAGGGCGAGCAGTACTTC.

As DNA, the CDR3 is TGCAGTGCTAGAGACGTAGAGACCCAGTACTTC. Its protein product is CSARDVETQYF. The chain is built from TRBV20-1 and TRBJ2-5; D is undetermined. From germline, CDR1 is DFQATT and CDR2 SNEGSKA (reference sequence). Trimming removed 0 bases at V and 4 bases at J, with 3 bases between. The CDR3 extends over 11 amino acids.

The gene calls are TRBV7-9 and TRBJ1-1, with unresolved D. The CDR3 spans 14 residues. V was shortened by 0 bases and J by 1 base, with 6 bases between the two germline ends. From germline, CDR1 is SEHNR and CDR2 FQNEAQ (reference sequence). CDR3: CASSLARSNTEAFF. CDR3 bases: TGTGCCAGCAGCTTAGCTCGGTCGAACACTGAAGCTTTCTTT.

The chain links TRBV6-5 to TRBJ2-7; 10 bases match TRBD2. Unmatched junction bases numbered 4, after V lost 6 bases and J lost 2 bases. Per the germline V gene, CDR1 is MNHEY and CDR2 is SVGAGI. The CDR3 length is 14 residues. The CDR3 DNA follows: TGTGCCAGCAGGGGGACTAGCGTGCCCTACGAGCAGTACTTC. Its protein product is CASRGTSVPYEQYF.

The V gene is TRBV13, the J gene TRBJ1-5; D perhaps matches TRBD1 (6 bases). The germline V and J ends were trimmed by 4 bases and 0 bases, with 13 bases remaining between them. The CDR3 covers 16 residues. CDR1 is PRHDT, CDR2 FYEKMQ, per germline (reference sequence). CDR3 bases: TGTGCCAGCAGCTGGTCCAAAGGGGGTAGCAATCAGCCCCAGCATTTT. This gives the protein CASSWSKGGSNQPQHF.

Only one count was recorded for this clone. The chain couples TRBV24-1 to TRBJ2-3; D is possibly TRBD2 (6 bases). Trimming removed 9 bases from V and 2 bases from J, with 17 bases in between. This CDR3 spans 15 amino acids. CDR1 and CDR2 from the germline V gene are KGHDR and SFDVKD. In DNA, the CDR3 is TGTGCCACCCTACGGGACTTGAGTTACACAGATACGCAGTATTTT. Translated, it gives CATLRDLSYTDTQYF.

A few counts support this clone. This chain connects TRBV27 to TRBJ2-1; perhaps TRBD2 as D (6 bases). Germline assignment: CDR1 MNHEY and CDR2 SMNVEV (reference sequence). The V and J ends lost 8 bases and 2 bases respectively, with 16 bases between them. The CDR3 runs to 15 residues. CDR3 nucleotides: TGTGCCAGCGCTTGGGGGACTTTAGCCTACAATGAGCAGTTCTTC. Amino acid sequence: CASAWGTLAYNEQFF.

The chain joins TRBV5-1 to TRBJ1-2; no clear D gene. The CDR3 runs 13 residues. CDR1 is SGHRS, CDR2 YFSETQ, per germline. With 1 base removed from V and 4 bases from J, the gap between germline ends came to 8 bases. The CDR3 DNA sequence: TGCGCCAGCAGCTTGACAGTTGCCTATGGCTACACCTTC. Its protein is CASSLTVAYGYTF.